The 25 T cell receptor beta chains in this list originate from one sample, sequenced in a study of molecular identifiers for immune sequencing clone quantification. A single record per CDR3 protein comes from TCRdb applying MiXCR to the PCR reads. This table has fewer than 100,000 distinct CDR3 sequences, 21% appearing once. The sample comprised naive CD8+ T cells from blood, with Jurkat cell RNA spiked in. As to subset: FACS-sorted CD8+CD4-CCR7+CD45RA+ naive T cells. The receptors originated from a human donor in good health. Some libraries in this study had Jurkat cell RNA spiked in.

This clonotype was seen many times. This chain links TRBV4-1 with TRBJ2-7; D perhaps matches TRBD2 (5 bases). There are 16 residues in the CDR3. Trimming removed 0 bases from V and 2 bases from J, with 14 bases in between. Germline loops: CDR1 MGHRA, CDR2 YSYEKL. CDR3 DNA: TGCGCCAGCAGCCAAGATTGGACGGGGTATCCCTACGAGCAGTACTTC. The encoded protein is CASSQDWTGYPYEQYF.

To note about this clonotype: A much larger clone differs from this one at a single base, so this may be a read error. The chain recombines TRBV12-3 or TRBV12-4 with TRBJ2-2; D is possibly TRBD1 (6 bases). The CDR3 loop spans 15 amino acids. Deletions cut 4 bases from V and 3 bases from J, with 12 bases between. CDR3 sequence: CASSSGTPDTGELFF. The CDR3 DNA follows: TGTGCCAGCAGTTCCGGGACACCCGACACCGGGGAGCTGTTTTTT.

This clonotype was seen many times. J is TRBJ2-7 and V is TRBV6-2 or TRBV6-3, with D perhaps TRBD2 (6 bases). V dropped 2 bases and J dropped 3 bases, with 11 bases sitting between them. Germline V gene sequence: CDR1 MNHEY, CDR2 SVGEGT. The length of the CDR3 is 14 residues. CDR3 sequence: CASSYGGTGYEQYF. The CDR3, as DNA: TGTGCCAGCAGTTACGGCGGGACCGGCTACGAGCAGTACTTC.

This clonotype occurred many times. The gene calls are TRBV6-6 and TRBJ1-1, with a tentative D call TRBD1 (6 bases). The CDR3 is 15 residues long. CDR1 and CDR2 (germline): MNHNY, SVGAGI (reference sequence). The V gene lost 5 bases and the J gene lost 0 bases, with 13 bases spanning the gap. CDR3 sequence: CASSTRTAMNTEAFF. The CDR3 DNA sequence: TGTGCCAGCAGTACCCGGACAGCCATGAACACTGAAGCTTTCTTT.

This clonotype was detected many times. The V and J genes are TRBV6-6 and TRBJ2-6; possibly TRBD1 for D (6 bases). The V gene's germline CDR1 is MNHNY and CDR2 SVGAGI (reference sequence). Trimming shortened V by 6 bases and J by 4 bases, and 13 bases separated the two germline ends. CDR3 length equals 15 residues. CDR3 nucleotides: TGTGCCAGCAGCCCGGACAGCCCAGGGGCCAACGTCCTGACTTTC. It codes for CASSPDSPGANVLTF.

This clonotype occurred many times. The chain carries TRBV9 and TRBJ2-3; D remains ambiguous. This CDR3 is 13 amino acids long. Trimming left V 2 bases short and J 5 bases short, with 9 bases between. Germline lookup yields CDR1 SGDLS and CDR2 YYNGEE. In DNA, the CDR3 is TGTGCCAGCAGCGTCGAATCGGGAGATACGCAGTATTTT. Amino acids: CASSVESGDTQYF.

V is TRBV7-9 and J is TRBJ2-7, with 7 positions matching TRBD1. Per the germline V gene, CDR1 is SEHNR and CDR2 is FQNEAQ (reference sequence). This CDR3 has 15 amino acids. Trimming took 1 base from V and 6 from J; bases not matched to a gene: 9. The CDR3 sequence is CASSLGGGLPGEQYF. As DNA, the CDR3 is TGTGCCAGCAGCTTAGGAGGGGGCCTGCCCGGCGAGCAGTACTTC.

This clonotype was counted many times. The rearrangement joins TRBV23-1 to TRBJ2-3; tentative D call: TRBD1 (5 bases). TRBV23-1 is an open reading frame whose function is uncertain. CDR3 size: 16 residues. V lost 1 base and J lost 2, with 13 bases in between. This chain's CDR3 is CASSQCRGRVTDTQYF. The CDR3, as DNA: TGCGCCAGCAGTCAATGTCGTGGCAGGGTCACAGATACGCAGTATTTT.

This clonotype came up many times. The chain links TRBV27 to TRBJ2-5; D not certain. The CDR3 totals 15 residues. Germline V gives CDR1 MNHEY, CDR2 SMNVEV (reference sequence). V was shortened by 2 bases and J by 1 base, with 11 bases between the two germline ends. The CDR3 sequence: CASSLRQTFQETQYF. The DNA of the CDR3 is TGTGCCAGCAGTTTACGACAAACCTTCCAAGAGACCCAGTACTTC.

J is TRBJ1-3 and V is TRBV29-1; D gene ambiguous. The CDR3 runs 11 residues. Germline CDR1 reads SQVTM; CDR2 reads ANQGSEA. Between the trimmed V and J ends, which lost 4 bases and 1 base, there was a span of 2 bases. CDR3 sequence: CSVVSGNTIYF. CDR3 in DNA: TGCAGCGTTGTTTCTGGAAACACCATATATTTT.

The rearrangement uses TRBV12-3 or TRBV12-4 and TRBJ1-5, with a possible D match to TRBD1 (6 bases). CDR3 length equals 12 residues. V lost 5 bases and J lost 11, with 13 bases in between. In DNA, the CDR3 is TGTGCCAGCAGTCCGACAAGGGGGACCCAGCATTTT. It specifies CASSPTRGTQHF.

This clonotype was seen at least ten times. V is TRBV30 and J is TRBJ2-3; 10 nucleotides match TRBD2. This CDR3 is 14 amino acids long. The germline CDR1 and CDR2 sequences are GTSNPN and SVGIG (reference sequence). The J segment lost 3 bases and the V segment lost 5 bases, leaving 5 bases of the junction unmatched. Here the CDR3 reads CAWQLAGATDTQYF. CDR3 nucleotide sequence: TGTGCCTGGCAGCTAGCGGGAGCTACAGATACGCAGTATTTT.

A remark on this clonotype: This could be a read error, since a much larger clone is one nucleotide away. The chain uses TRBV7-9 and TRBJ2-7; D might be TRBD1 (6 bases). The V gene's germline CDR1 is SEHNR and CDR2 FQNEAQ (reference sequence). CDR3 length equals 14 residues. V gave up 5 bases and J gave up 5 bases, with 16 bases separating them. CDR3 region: CASSPSNRAHEQYF. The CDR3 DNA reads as TGTGCCAGCAGCCCCTCGAACAGGGCCCACGAGCAGTACTTC.

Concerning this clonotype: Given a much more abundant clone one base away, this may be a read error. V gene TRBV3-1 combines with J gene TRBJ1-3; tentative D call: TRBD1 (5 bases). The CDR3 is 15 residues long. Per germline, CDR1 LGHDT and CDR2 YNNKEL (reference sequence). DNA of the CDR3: TGTGCCAGCGGCCAACCGACAGTTTTCGGAAACACCATATATTTT. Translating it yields CASGQPTVFGNTIYF. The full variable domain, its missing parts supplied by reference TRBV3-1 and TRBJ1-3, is DTAVSQTPKYLVTQMGNDKSIKCEQNLGHDTMYWYKQDSKKFLKIMFSYNNKELIINETVPNRFSPKSPDKAHLNLHINSLELGDSAVYFCASGQPTVFGNTIYFGEGSWLTVV.

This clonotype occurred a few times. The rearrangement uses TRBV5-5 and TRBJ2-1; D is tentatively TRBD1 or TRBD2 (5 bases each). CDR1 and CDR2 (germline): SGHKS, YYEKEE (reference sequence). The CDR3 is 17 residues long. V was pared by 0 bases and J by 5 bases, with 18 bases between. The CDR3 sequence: CASSLDLAGMGDNEQFF. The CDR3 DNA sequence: TGTGCCAGCAGCTTGGATTTGGCAGGGATGGGGGACAATGAGCAGTTCTTC.

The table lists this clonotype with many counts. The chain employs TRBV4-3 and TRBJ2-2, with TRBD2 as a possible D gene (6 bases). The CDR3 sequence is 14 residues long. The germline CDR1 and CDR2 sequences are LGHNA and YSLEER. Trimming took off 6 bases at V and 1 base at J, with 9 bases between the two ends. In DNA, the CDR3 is TGCGCCAGCAGGAGTAGCGGGAACACCGGGGAGCTGTTTTTT. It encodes CASRSSGNTGELFF.

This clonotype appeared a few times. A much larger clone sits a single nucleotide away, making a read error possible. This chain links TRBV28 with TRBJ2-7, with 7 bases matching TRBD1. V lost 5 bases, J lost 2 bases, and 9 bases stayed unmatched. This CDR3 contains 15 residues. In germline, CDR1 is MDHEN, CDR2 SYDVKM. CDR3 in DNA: TGTGCCAGCAGTGAGACCAGGGGGTTGGCCTACGAGCAGTACTTC. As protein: CASSETRGLAYEQYF.

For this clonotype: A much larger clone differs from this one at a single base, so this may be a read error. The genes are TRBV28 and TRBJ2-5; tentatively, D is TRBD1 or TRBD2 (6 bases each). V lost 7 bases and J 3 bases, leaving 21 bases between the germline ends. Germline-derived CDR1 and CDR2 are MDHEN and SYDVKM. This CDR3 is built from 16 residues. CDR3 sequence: CASTATGAGIEETQYF. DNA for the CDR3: TGTGCCAGCACAGCTACGGGGGCAGGGATTGAAGAGACCCAGTACTTC.

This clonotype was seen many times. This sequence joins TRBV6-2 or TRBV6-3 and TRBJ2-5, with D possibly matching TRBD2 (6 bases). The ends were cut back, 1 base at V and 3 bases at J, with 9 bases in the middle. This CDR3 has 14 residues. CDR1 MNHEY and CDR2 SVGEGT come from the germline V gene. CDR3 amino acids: CASSYFGGEETQYF. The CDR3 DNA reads TGTGCCAGCAGTTACTTCGGCGGGGAAGAGACCCAGTACTTC.

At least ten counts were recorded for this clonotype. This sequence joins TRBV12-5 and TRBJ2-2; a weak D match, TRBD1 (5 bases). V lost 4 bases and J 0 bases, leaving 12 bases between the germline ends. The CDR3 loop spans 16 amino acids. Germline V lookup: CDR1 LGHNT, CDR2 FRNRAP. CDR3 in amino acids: CASGSSGSSNTGELFF. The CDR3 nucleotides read TGTGCTAGTGGTTCCTCAGGGTCCTCGAACACCGGGGAGCTGTTTTTT.

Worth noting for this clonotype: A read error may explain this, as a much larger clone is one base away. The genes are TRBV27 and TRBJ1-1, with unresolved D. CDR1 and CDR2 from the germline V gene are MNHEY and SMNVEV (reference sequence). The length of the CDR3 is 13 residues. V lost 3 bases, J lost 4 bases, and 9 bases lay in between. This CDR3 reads CASSLGAGTEAFF. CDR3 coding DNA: TGTGCCAGCAGTTTGGGCGCTGGCACTGAAGCTTTCTTT.

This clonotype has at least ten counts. The CDR3 loop reads CASSQLGGAADTQYF. In nucleotides, the CDR3 is TGTGCCAGCAGCCAACTAGGGGGGGCGGCAGATACGCAGTATTTT. The chain uses TRBV6-2 or TRBV6-3 and TRBJ2-3, with a tentative D call TRBD2 (7 bases). The V gene's germline CDR1 is MNHEY and CDR2 SVGEGT. V lost 6 bases and J 4 bases, leaving 17 bases between the germline ends. The CDR3 covers 15 residues.

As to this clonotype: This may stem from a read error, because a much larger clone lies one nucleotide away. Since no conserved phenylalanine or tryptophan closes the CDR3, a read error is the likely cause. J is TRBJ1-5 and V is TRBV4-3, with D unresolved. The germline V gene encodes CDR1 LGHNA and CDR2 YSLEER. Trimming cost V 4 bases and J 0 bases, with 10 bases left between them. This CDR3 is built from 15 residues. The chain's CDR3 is CASSPGINSNQPQHL. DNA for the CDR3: TGCGCCAGCAGCCCCGGGATAAATAGCAATCAGCCCCAGCATCTT.

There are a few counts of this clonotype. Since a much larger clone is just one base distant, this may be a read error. The CDR3 DNA reads TGTGCTAGTGGTTCTGGACAGTCTTTCAATCAGCCCCAGCGTTTT. Amino acids: CASGSGQSFNQPQRF. This chain connects TRBV12-5 to TRBJ1-5; possibly TRBD1 for D (6 bases). The CDR3 length is 15 residues. CDR1 is LGHNT and CDR2 is FRNRAP in the germline V gene.

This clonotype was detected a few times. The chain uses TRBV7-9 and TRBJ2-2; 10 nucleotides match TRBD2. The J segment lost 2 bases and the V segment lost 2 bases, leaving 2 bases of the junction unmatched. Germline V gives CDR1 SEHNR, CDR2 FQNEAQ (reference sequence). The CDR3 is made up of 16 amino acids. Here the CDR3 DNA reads TGTGCCAGCAGCTTAACTAGCGGGGCCAACACCGGGGAGCTGTTTTTT. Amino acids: CASSLTSGANTGELFF.